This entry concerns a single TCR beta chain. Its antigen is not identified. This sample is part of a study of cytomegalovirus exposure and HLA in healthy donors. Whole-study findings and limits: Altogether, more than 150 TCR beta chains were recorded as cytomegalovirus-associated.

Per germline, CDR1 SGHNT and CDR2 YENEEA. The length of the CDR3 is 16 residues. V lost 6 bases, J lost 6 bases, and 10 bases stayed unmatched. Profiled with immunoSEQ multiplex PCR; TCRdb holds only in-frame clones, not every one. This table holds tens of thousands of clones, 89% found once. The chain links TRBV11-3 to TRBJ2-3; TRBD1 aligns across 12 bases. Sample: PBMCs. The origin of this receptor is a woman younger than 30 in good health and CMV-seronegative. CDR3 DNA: TGTGCCAGCAGTAACTCGGGACAGGGGGCGAGGGATACGCAGTATTTT. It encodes CASSNSGQGARDTQYF.